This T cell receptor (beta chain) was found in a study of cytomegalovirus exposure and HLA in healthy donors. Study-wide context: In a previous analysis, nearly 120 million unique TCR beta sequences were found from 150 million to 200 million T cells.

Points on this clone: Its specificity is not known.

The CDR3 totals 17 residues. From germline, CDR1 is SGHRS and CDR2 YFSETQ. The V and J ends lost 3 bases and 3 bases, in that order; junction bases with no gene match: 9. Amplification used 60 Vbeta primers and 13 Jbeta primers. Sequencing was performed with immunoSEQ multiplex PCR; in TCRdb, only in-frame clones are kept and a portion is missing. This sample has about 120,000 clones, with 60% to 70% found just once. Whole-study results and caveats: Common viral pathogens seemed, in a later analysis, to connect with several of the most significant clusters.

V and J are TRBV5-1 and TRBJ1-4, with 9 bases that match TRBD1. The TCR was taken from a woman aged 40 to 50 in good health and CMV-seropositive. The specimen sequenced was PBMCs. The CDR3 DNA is TGCGCCAGCAGCTGGGGACAGGGAGGTTTGCCTAATGAAAAACTGTTTTTT. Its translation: CASSWGQGGLPNEKLFF.